The clone carrying this T cell receptor beta chain was seen many times. The sample is drawn from a study of T cells in Graves' hyperthyroidism and ophthalmopathy. Amplified TCR beta CDR3 regions came from RNA transcripts. A set of HTBI primers served as the primers for a first-round RT-PCR of the TCR CDR3. Each CDR3 protein gets one entry after TCRdb re-called the multiplex PCR reads with MiXCR. This sample carries hundreds of thousands of distinct CDR3 sequences, approximately 13% of them seen once, and the ten largest clones take approximately 23%. The CDR3 contains 14 residues. Germline CDR1 reads LNHDA; CDR2 reads SQIVND (reference sequence). V lost 5 bases, J lost 7 bases, and 15 bases lay in between.

This TCR was sampled from a woman aged 25 to 39 with Graves' hyperthyroidism. Sequencing used blood. The chain combines TRBV19 with TRBJ2-1; D may be TRBD2 (6 bases). The CDR3 protein is CASSRGIGTNEQFF. Written as DNA, the CDR3 is TGTGCCAGTAGTCGGGGGATTGGTACGAATGAGCAGTTCTTC.